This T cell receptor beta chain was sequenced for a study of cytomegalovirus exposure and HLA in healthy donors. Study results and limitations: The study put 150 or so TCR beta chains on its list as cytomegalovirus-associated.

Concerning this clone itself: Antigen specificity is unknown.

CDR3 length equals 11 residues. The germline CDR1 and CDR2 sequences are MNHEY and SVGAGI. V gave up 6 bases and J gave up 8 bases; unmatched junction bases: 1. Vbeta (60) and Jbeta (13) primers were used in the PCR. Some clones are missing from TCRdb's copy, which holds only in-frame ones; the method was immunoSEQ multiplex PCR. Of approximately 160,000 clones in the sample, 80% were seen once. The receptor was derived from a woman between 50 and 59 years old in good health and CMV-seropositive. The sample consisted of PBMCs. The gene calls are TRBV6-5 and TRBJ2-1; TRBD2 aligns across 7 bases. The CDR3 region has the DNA TGTGCCAGCAGCCGGGAGGATGAGCAGTTCTTC. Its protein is CASSREDEQFF.